This T cell receptor (beta chain) was sequenced for a study of blood T cell repertoires in COVID-19. Overall study context: Nucleic acid was either cDNA or gDNA, and it came from T cells, B-cell-depleted T cells, or PBMCs.

The CDR3 extends over 16 amino acids. Germline V CDR1 and CDR2: PRHDT, FYEKMQ (reference sequence). The germline V and J ends were trimmed by 7 bases and 3 bases, with 21 bases remaining between them. Under the authors' procedure: Using reference gene primer amplification, nucleated cell counts were estimated. Sequenced by immunoSEQ multiplex PCR; TCRdb stores in-frame clones only, minus some. That table gives V, J and clone size, and the DNA gave D and trimming. The sample lists 120,000 or so clones; 80% were seen once. The source material was peripheral blood. The origin of this receptor is a human donor in a cohort sampled during active COVID-19. V and J are TRBV13 and TRBJ1-1; weak D call: TRBD1 (5 bases). The CDR3 reads CASTSRQGLGDTEAFF. Here the CDR3 DNA reads TGTGCCAGCACGTCCCGGCAGGGCCTTGGGGACACTGAAGCTTTCTTT. The full variable domain, rest sourced from reference TRBV13 and TRBJ1-1, is AAGVIQSPRHLIKEKRETATLKCYPIPRHDTVYWYQQGPGQDPQFLISFYEKMQSDKGSIPDRFSAQQFSDYHSELNMSSLELGDSALYFCASTSRQGLGDTEAFFGQGTRLTVV.